What follows is one T cell receptor (beta chain) and its context. What it binds is not known. Germline V gives CDR1 MNHNY, CDR2 SVGAGI (reference sequence). Trimming took 7 bases from V and 6 from J; bases not matched to a gene: 9. This CDR3 is built from 14 residues. This sample was taken from a study of OX40 agonist ivuxolimab in advanced cancers. About the research overall: The drug used for patients, ivuxolimab, was an agonistic anti-OX40 (CD134) antibody.

Study-wide results and caveats: Clonal expansion from baseline to week 6 occurred in both CD4+ and CD8+ T cells. In the expanded peripheral T cells, antigen specificity was never determined.

Clones were read by immunoSEQ multiplex PCR, and TCRdb kept only the in-frame ones, dropping some. The table lists 50,000 to 75,000 clones, about nine tenths of them singletons. The sequences come from CD4+ or CD8+ T cells sorted from blood, collected in a trial of the OX40 agonist ivuxolimab. This TCR came from an adult with an advanced solid tumor such as melanoma, head and neck, liver or kidney cancer. This chain links TRBV6-6 with TRBJ2-7; 10 positions agree with TRBD2. As DNA, the CDR3 is TGTGCCAGCACCGACCTAGCGGGAGTCGGCGAGCAGTACTTC. It codes for CASTDLAGVGEQYF.